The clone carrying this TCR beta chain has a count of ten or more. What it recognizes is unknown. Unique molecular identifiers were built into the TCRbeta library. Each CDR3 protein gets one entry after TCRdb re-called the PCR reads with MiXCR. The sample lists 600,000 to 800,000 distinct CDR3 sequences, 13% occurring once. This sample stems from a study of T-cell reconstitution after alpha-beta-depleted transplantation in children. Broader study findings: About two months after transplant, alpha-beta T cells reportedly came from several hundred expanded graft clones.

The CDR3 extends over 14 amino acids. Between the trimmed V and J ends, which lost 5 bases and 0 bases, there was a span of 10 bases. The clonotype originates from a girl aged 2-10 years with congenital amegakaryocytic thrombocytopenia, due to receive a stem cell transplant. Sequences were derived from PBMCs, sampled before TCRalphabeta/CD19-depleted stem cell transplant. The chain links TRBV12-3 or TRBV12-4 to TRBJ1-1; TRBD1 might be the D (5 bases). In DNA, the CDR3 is TGTGCCAGCAGTCCGACAGTCATGAACACTGAAGCTTTCTTT. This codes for CASSPTVMNTEAFF.